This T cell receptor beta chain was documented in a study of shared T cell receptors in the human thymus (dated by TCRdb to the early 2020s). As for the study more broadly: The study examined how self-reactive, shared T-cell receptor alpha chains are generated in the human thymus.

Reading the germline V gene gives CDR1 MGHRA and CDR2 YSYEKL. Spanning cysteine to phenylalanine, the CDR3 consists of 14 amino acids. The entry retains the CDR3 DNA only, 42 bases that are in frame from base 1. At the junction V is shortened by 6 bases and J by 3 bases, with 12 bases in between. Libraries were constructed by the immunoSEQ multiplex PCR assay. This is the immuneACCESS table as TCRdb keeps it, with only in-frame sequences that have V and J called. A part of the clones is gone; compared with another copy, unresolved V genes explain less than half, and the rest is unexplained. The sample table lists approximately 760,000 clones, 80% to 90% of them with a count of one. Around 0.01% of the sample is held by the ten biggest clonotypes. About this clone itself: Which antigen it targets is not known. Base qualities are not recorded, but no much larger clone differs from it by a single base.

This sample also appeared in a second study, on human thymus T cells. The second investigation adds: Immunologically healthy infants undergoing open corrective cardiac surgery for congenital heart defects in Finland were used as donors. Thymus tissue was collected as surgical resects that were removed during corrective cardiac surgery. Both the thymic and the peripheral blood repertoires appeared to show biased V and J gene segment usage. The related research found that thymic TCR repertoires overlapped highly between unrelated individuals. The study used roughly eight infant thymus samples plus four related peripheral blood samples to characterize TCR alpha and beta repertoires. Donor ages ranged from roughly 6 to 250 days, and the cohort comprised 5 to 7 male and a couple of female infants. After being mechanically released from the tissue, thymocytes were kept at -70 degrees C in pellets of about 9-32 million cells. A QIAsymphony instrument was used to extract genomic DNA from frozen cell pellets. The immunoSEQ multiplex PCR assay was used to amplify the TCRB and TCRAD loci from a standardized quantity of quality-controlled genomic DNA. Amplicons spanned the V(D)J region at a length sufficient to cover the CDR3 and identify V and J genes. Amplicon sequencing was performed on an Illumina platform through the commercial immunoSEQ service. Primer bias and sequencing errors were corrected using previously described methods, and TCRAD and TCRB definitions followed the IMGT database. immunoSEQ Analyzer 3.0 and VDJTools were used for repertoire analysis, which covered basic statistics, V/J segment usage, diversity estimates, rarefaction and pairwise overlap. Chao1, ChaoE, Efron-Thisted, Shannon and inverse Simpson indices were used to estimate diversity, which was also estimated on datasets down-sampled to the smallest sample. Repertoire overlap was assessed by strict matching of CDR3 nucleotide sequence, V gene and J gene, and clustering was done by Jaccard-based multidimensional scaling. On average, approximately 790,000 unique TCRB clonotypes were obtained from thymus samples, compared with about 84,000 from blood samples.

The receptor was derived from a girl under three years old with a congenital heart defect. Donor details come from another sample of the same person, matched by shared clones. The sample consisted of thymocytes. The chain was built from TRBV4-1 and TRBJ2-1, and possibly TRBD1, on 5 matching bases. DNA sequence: TGCGCCAGCAGTCGGCAGGGCGTCTACAATGAGCAGTTCTTC. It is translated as CASSRQGVYNEQFF.